A single sample gave rise to the 24 T cell receptor beta chains below, sequenced in a study of blood T cell repertoires in COVID-19. TCRdb's copy holds only in-frame clones and misses some; the assay was immunoSEQ multiplex PCR. Of around 260,000 clones listed, 75% to 95% are singletons. Sequencing was carried out using peripheral blood. These receptors came from a person between 18 and 35 years old with COVID-19, enrolled during active disease.

J is TRBJ2-2 and V is TRBV30, with D unclear. From germline, CDR1 is GTSNPN and CDR2 SVGIG (reference sequence). CDR3 size: 12 residues. V was trimmed by 2 bases and J by 8 bases, leaving 9 bases between them. The CDR3 sequence is CAWSTLTGELFF. The CDR3 DNA sequence: TGTGCCTGGAGTACCCTTACTGGGGAGCTGTTTTTT.

The CDR3 reads CASSSRQGETGELFF. The DNA of the CDR3 is TGTGCCAGCAGCTCCAGACAGGGGGAAACCGGGGAGCTGTTTTTT. This chain connects TRBV7-9 to TRBJ2-2, with 9 bases lining up with TRBD1. Per the germline V gene, CDR1 is SEHNR and CDR2 is FQNEAQ (reference sequence). This CDR3 contains 15 residues. Trimming at V came to 4 bases and at J to 5 bases, leaving 5 bases not matched to a gene.

V and J are TRBV7-2 and TRBJ2-3, with a weak D call TRBD2 (6 bases). Germline V gene data show CDR1 as SGHTA and CDR2 as FQGNSA. Trimming left V 0 bases short and J 4 bases short, with 11 bases between. This CDR3 has 15 residues. The CDR3 DNA sequence: TGTGCCAGCAGCTTAGCGCCGGGAGAGGCAGATACGCAGTATTTT. This gives the protein CASSLAPGEADTQYF.

This chain uses TRBV7-2 with TRBJ1-5; perhaps TRBD1 as D (6 bases). CDR1 is SGHTA and CDR2 is FQGNSA in the germline V gene. The CDR3 totals 13 residues. Trimming cost V 5 bases and J 7 bases, with 12 bases left between them. The DNA for the CDR3 is TGTGCCAGCAGCATAGGGGGGGACCAGCCCCAGCATTTT. It yields the protein CASSIGGDQPQHF.

The CDR3 reads CASSLSQAYTDTQYF. The CDR3 bases are TGTGCCAGCAGCTTAAGCCAGGCATACACAGATACGCAGTATTTT. This sequence joins TRBV7-2 and TRBJ2-3, with D unclear. Trimming took 2 bases from V and 2 from J, leaving 11 bases between them. The CDR3 is made up of 15 amino acids. Germline CDR1 and CDR2: SGHTA and FQGNSA.

This clone was seen a few times. The rearrangement uses TRBV7-6 and TRBJ1-2; no definite D call. Germline V gene lookup returns CDR1 SGHVS and CDR2 FNYEAQ. This CDR3 has 17 residues. Between the trimmed V and J ends, which lost 0 bases and 0 bases, there was a span of 14 bases. The CDR3 DNA reads TGTGCCAGCAGCTTAGCGCGGCAGCCATCAACTAACTATGGCTACACCTTC. This encodes CASSLARQPSTNYGYTF. The complete variable domain, with remaining parts taken from reference TRBV7-6 and TRBJ1-2, reads GAGVSQSPRYKVTKRGQDVALRCDPISGHVSLYWYRQALGQGPEFLTYFNYEAQQDKSGLPNDRFSAERPEGSISTLTIQRTEQRDSAMYRCASSLARQPSTNYGYTFGSGTRLTVV.

In this sample, this clone turned up once. The V call is TRBV6-6, the J call TRBJ2-1; 7 nucleotides line up with TRBD2. After removal of 5 bases from V and 5 bases from J, the junction contained 15 bases not matched to a gene. Germline CDR1 reads MNHNY; CDR2 reads SVGAGI (reference sequence). This CDR3 comprises 17 residues. The CDR3 DNA reads as TGTGCCAGCAGTCGAAGGCCCGGCCTAGCGGCCCACAATGAGCAGTTCTTC. Translated: CASSRRPGLAAHNEQFF.

The chain combines TRBV24-1 with TRBJ1-3; possibly TRBD1 for D (5 bases). The germline V and J ends were trimmed by 4 bases and 2 bases, with 11 bases remaining between them. Germline loops: CDR1 KGHDR, CDR2 SFDVKD. The CDR3 spans 15 residues. CDR3 sequence (DNA): TGTGCCACCAGTGACCCGGGGGGAGCTGGAAACACCATATATTTT. It specifies CATSDPGGAGNTIYF.

The gene calls are TRBV24-1 and TRBJ2-3, with D maybe TRBD2 (6 bases). V dropped 5 bases and J dropped 3 bases, with 8 bases sitting between them. The CDR3 length is 13 residues. Germline V gives CDR1 KGHDR, CDR2 SFDVKD. CDR3 DNA: TGTGCCACCAGTGCACTAGCTACAGATACGCAGTATTTT. Its protein product is CATSALATDTQYF.

This chain connects TRBV11-2 to TRBJ2-4; 11 bases are a match to TRBD2. The CDR3 loop spans 14 amino acids. V was clipped by 6 bases and J by 5 bases; unmatched bases: 3. Per germline, CDR1 SGHAT and CDR2 FQNNGV. CDR3 nucleotides: TGTGCCAGCAGGTCGGGACTAGCGGAAAACATTCAGTACTTC. Translation: CASRSGLAENIQYF.

The chain joins TRBV4-2 to TRBJ2-7, with 10 bases aligning to TRBD2. The CDR3 has 16 residues. The ends lost 1 base at V and 6 bases at J; junction bases unmatched: 9. Germline V gives CDR1 LGHNA, CDR2 YNFKEQ. The CDR3 here is CASSQAGPTSGSEQYF. CDR3 bases: TGTGCCAGCAGCCAAGCTGGGCCGACTAGCGGGTCCGAGCAGTACTTC.

The chain recombines TRBV24-1 with TRBJ1-2; perhaps TRBD1 as D (5 bases). CDR3 length equals 15 residues. CDR1 KGHDR and CDR2 SFDVKD come from the germline V gene. Trimming left V 1 base short and J 13 bases short, with 21 bases between. The CDR3 spells CATSDFVDGTDSLTF. CDR3 nucleotide sequence: TGTGCCACCAGTGATTTTGTGGACGGGACTGATTCGCTCACCTTC.

This sequence joins TRBV5-1 and TRBJ2-5, with a tentative D call TRBD1 (6 bases). V was cut by 4 bases and J by 5 bases, with 9 bases left in between. CDR1 is SGHRS and CDR2 is YFSETQ in the germline V gene. This CDR3 has 12 amino acids. The CDR3 DNA reads TGCGCCAGCAGCCAGCAGGGGGAGACCCAGTACTTC. It codes for CASSQQGETQYF.

The chain has TRBV29-1 and TRBJ1-5, with TRBD1 as a possible D gene (5 bases). The CDR3 is made up of 13 amino acids. V was pared by 6 bases and J by 2 bases, with 11 bases between. Germline CDR1 reads SQVTM; CDR2 reads ANQGSEA. The CDR3 DNA is TGCAGCGTGCAGGCGGGGGGCAATCAGCCCCAGCATTTT. This encodes CSVQAGGNQPQHF. Using reference TRBV29-1 and TRBJ1-5 for the parts outside the CDR3, the full variable domain is SAVISQKPSRDICQRGTSLTIQCQVDSQVTMMFWYRQQPGQSLTLIATANQGSEATYESGFVIDKFPISRPNLTFSTLTVSNMSPEDSSIYLCSVQAGGNQPQHFGDGTRLSIL.

The chain couples TRBV6-1 to TRBJ2-2; possibly TRBD2 for D (5 bases). V lost 1 base to trimming and J lost 5 bases, with 20 bases between them. CDR3 length equals 18 residues. Germline CDR1 MNHNS, CDR2 SASEGT. The CDR3: CASSEVAFLWERTGELFF. CDR3 nucleotides: TGTGCCAGCAGTGAAGTAGCGTTCTTGTGGGAGAGGACCGGGGAGCTGTTTTTT.

The V call is TRBV11-2, the J call TRBJ2-1; 11 nucleotides match TRBD2. The CDR3 extends over 15 amino acids. Trimming took 1 base from V and 9 from J; bases not matched to a gene: 5. Germline V CDR1 and CDR2: SGHAT, FQNNGV. CDR3 loop: CASSLASGRLIEQFF. CDR3 nucleotides: TGTGCCAGCAGCTTAGCTAGCGGGAGGTTAATTGAGCAGTTCTTC.

The chain employs TRBV12-3 or TRBV12-4 and TRBJ2-5; D is unclear. The CDR3 is made up of 11 amino acids. Deletions cut 3 bases from V and 5 bases from J, with 4 bases between. CDR3: CASSFGETQYF. The DNA of the CDR3 is TGTGCCAGCAGTTTCGGGGAGACCCAGTACTTC.

This chain joins TRBV19 and TRBJ1-5; 7 nucleotides line up with TRBD1. CDR1 is LNHDA and CDR2 is SQIVND in the germline V gene (reference sequence). This CDR3 has 12 residues. Trimming cost V 6 bases and J 7 bases; bases outside gene matches: 3. CDR3 sequence (DNA): TGTGCCAGTAGGACAGGGTACCAGCCCCAGCATTTT. Encoded protein: CASRTGYQPQHF. Full variable domain (rest looked up from reference TRBV19 and TRBJ1-5): DGGITQSPKYLFRKEGQNVTLSCEQNLNHDAMYWYRQDPGQGLRLIYYSQIVNDFQKGDIAEGYSVSREKKESFPLTVTSAQKNPTAFYLCASRTGYQPQHFGDGTRLSIL.

CDR3 nucleotides: TGTGCCAGCAGCCTTGGGTGGGTCGGGAGTGGAGGCTCCGATACGCAGTATTTT. It is translated as CASSLGWVGSGGSDTQYF. The chain couples TRBV7-9 to TRBJ2-3, with D perhaps TRBD2 (6 bases). CDR1 is SEHNR, CDR2 FQNEAQ, per germline (reference sequence). The V end lost 5 bases, the J end lost 6 bases, and 27 bases lay between the germline ends. CDR3 length equals 18 residues.

CDR3 residues: CASTLIQGQNSPLHF. The DNA for the CDR3 is TGTGCCAGCACCCTAATACAGGGGCAGAATTCACCCCTCCACTTT. This chain uses TRBV27 with TRBJ1-6; 7 positions match TRBD1. There are 15 residues in the CDR3. Germline CDR1 and CDR2: MNHEY and SMNVEV (reference sequence). Trimming removed 7 bases from V and 7 bases from J; junction bases left unmatched: 10.

The rearrangement joins TRBV6-2 or TRBV6-3 to TRBJ2-2; weak D call: TRBD1 (6 bases). The CDR3 has 15 amino acids. Germline lookup yields CDR1 MNHEY and CDR2 SVGEGT. The ends were cut back, 6 bases at V and 7 bases at J, with 18 bases in the middle. The DNA for the CDR3 is TGTGCCAGCAGCCCCGAAGGGGGAGCGGTCGGGGAGCTGTTTTTT. Translated, it gives CASSPEGGAVGELFF.

The chain links TRBV3-1 (or the pseudogene TRBV3-2) to TRBJ2-1, with TRBD2 matching over 11 bases. Germline CDR1 LGHDT, CDR2 YNNKEL (reference sequence). V shed 4 bases and J 6 bases; nucleotides not matched to a gene: 2. CDR3 size: 14 residues. CDR3 region: CASSLGLAGNEQFF. The CDR3 DNA is TGTGCCAGCAGCCTCGGACTAGCGGGCAATGAGCAGTTCTTC.

The V gene is TRBV15, the J gene TRBJ2-3; D is perhaps TRBD2 (7 bases). The CDR3 runs 15 residues. Germline V lookup: CDR1 LNHNV, CDR2 YYDKDF (reference sequence). Trimming pared 3 bases from V and 4 bases from J, leaving 14 bases between. CDR3 bases: TGTGCCACCAGCAGTAGAGGGGGGGGCTCAGATACGCAGTATTTT. The encoded protein is CATSSRGGGSDTQYF.

The rearrangement uses TRBV5-6 and TRBJ1-1; TRBD1 aligns across 7 bases. CDR1 and CDR2 (germline): SGHDT, YYEEEE. Unmatched junction bases numbered 6, after V lost 0 bases and J lost 4 bases. The CDR3 length is 15 residues. The CDR3 region is CASSLGGTEITEAFF. In DNA, the CDR3 is TGTGCCAGCAGCTTGGGGGGGACAGAGATCACTGAAGCTTTCTTT.